The subject of this entry is one T cell receptor beta chain. Its antigen is unknown. One base away there is no much larger clone; base qualities are not given. V ends up 3 bases short and J 4 bases short, with an unmatched junction base count of 7. The germline V gene (reference sequence) supplies CDR1 MNHEY and CDR2 SMNVEV. The CDR3 holds 16 amino acids from the cysteine to the phenylalanine. CDR3 DNA is the only sequence kept; it has 48 bases, read in frame from the first base. Frozen genomic DNA underwent high-throughput TCRbeta CDR3 sequencing by immunoSEQ, including PCR amplification, mapping, bias correction and internal controls. The original methods were these. Productive rearrangements were retained, and unique TCRbeta sequences were defined by the CDR3 nucleotide sequence together with the V and J gene. For a sequence to be called donor-reactive, it needed a frequency of at least 0.01% and at least 5-fold expansion in CFSE-low cells compared with unstimulated pre-transplant cells. Minimum frequency thresholds were set for each subject based on the unstimulated sample with the lowest template count, ensuring at least 90% detection power. Jensen-Shannon divergence between the top 1000 TCRbeta sequences post-transplant and pre-transplant was used to measure repertoire turnover. Changes in detection of donor-reactive sequences were assessed with two-sided Fisher's exact tests. In TCRdb, the immuneACCESS table is reduced to in-frame sequences with V and J assigned. These tables do not hold every clone; where another copy was compared, an unresolved V gene accounts for under half, and the others remain unexplained. The V and J calls and clone size come from that table; D and trimming were worked out from the DNA. The sample table holds 60,000 or so clones, of which around 75% were seen once. The ten biggest clones cover about 15% of the sample.

The record originates from a study of T cell clones after liver transplantation (dated by TCRdb to between 2018 and 2021). Study-level background: The samples were obtained from ITN030ST, a randomized trial that attempted immunosuppression withdrawal within 2 years after liver transplantation. As an antigen-independent comparator for the donor-reactive sequences, third party-reactive TCRbeta sequences from pre-transplant MLRs were identified as well. Blood samples were collected pre-transplant, pre-randomization before withdrawal, and post-randomization after either complete withdrawal or failed withdrawal. Subjects received no induction therapy and standard immunosuppression until randomization at 12-24 months post-transplant. A cohort of 8 liver transplant recipients was studied, of whom 3 were classified as tolerant and 5 as non-tolerant. To count as tolerant, a recipient had to stay completely off immunosuppression for at least one year without liver enzymes climbing beyond twice the upper limit of normal. Donor-reactive T cell clones were identified by TCRbeta sequencing following a pre-transplant mixed lymphocyte reaction and were subsequently tracked in post-transplant blood. Of the eight recipients, a few were HCV-positive, while the remaining recipients had been transplanted for non-autoimmune, non-viral indications.

The sample's time point label, decoded: pre-transplant. Unstimulated PBMCs, after thawing, were stained for CD3, CD4 and CD8 and then FACS-sorted into CD3+CD4+ and CD3+CD8+ populations. Randomization to immunosuppression withdrawal applied to every one of the 8 studied subjects. The Qiagen DNeasy Blood and Tissue Kit was used for isolation of genomic DNA. Results and caveats for the whole study, not just this receptor: After accounting for repertoire turnover, donor-reactive detection was significantly reduced in 7 of 8 subjects for CD4 and 8 of 8 for CD8. In most of the 8 subjects, circulating donor-reactive CD4 TCRbeta sequences decreased significantly after transplant, regardless of tolerance or HCV status. A greater decline was seen for donor-reactive sequences than for third party-reactive sequences, suggesting partial antigen-specific deletion unrelated to withdrawal success. Since no allograft tissue specimens were available, donor-reactive T cells may have migrated into the graft instead of being deleted. Low numbers of available donor cells limited the measurable donor-reactive repertoire in a couple of subjects. Conclusions were preliminary, limited by small, heterogeneous patient numbers and non-standardized post-transplant time points.

The V and J segments used are TRBV27 and TRBJ2-2, with 8 junctional bases fitting TRBD1. Source: CD4+ T cells from blood, taken before liver transplant. This clonotype was sampled from a human donor who received a liver transplant. CDR3 reads: CASSLGWDRSTGELFF. In nucleotides, the sequence is TGTGCCAGCAGTTTGGGTTGGGACAGGTCCACCGGGGAGCTGTTTTTT.